The clone carrying this T cell receptor beta chain was seen more than once but under ten times. The antigen is undetermined. These data come from a study of cytomegalovirus exposure and HLA in healthy donors. General observations from the study: In a later analysis, specific HLA alleles were associated with 15,000 to 20,000 TCR beta sequences at a 0.05 false discovery rate.

The CDR3 is made up of 15 amino acids. CDR1 is MDHEN, CDR2 SYDVKM, per germline. J gave up 8 bases and V 5 bases, and 10 bases lay outside the gene matches. This PCR relied on a set of 60 Vbeta primers and 13 Jbeta primers. TCRdb keeps only in-frame clones here, not all; method: immunoSEQ multiplex PCR. The sample has about 37,000 clones; around two thirds are singletons. Sequencing was carried out using PBMCs. The origin of this receptor is a man aged 25-45 years in good health and CMV-seronegative. J is TRBJ1-4 and V is TRBV28; 8 bases fit TRBD1. CDR3 coding DNA: TGTGCCAGCAGTACTGGTGGGACAGGAGAGGAAAAACTGTTTTTT. Its protein product is CASSTGGTGEEKLFF. The whole variable domain, filled in from reference TRBV28 and TRBJ1-4, reads DVKVTQSSRYLVKRTGEKVFLECVQDMDHENMFWYRQDPGLGLRLIYFSYDVKMKEKGDIPEGYSVSREKKERFSLILESASTNQTSMYLCASSTGGTGEEKLFFGSGTQLSVL.